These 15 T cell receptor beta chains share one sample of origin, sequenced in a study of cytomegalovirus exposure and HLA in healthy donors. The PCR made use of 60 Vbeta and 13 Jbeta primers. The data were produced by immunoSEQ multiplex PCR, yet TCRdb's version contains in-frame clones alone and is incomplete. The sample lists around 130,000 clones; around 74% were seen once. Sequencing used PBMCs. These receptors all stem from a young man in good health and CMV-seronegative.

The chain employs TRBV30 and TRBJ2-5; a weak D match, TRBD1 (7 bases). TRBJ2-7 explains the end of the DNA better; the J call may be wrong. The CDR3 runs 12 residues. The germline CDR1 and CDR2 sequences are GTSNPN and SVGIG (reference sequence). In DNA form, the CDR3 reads TGTGCCGGCGGGGACAGTTACTACGAGCAGTACTTC. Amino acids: CAGGDSYYEQYF.

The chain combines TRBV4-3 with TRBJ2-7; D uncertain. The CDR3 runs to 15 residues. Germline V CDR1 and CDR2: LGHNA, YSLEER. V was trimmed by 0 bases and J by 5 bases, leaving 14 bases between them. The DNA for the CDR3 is TGCGCCAGCAGCCAAGATTGGTCCCGAGGCGACGAGCAGTACTTC. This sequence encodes CASSQDWSRGDEQYF.

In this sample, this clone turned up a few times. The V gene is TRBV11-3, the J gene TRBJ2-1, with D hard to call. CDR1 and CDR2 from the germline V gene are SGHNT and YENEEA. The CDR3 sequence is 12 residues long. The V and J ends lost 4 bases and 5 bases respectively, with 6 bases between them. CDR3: CASSSTHNEQFF. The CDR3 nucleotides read TGTGCCAGCAGCTCCACACACAATGAGCAGTTCTTC.

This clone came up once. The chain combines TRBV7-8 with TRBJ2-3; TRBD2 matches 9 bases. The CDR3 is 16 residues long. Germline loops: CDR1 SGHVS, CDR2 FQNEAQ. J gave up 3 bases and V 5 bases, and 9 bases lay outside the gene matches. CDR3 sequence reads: CASSPQRGASTDTQYF. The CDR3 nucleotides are TGTGCCAGCAGCCCACAGCGGGGGGCTAGTACAGATACGCAGTATTTT.

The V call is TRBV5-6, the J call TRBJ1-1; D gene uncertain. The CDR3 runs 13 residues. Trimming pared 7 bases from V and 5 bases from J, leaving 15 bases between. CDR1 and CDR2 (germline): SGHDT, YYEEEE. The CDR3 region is CASSLKEGTEAFF. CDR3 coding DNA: TGTGCCAGCTCGTTAAAGGAGGGAACTGAAGCTTTCTTT.

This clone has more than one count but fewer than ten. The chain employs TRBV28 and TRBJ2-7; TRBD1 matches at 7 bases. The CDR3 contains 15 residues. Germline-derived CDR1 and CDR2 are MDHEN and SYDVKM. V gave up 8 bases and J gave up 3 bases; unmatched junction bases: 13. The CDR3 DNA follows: TGTGCCAGCTCCTTCCTCCGGACAGGAGACTACGAGCAGTACTTC. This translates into CASSFLRTGDYEQYF.

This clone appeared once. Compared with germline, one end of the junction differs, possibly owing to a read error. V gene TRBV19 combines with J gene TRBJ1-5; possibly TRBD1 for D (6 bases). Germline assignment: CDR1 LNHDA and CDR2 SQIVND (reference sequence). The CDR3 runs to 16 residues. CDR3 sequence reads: CASSTSTGISDQPQHF. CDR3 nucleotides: TGTGCCAGTAGTACCTCGACAGGAATTAGCGATCAGCCCCAGCATTTT.

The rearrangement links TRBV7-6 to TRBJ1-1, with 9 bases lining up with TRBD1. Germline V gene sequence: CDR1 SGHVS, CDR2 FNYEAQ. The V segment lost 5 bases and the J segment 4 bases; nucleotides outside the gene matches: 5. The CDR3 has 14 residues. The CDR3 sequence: CASSHRQGVTEAFF. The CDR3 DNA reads TGTGCCAGCAGCCACAGACAGGGGGTCACTGAAGCTTTCTTT.

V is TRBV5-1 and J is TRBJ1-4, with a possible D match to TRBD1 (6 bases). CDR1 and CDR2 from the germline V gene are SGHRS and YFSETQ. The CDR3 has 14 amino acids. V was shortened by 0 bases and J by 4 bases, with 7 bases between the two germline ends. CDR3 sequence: CASSLDRVNEKLFF. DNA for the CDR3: TGCGCCAGCAGCTTGGACAGGGTTAATGAAAAACTGTTTTTT.

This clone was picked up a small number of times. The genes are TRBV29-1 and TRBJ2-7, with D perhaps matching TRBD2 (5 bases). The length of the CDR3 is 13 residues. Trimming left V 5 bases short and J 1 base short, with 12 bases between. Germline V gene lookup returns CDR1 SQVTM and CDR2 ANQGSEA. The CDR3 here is CSVTQTKSYEQYF. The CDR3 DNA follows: TGCAGCGTTACACAGACTAAATCCTACGAGCAGTACTTC.

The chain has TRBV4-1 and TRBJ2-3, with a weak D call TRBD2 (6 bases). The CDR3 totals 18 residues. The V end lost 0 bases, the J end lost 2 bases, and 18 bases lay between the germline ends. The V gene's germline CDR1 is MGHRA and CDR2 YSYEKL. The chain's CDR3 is CASSQDPRLVGVTDTQYF. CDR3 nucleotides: TGCGCCAGCAGCCAAGATCCCCGACTAGTAGGGGTCACAGATACGCAGTATTTT.

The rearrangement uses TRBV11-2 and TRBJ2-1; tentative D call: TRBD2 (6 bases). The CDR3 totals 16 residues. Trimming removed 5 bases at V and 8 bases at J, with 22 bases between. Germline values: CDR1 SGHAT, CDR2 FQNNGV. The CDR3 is CASSGPGLASLDEQFF. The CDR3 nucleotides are TGTGCCAGCAGCGGCCCGGGGCTAGCGTCGTTGGATGAGCAGTTCTTC. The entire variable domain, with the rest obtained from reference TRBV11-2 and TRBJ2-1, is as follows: EAGVAQSPRYKIIEKRQSVAFWCNPISGHATLYWYQQILGQGPKLLIQFQNNGVVDDSQLPKDRFSAERLKGVDSTLKIQPAKLEDSAVYLCASSGPGLASLDEQFFGPGTRLTVL.

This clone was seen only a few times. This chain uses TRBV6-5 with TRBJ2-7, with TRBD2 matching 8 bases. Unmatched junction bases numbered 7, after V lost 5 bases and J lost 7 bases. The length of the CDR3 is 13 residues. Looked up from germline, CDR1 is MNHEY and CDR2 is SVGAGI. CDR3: CASSTVAGNEQYF. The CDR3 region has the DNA TGTGCCAGCAGTACAGTAGCGGGGAATGAGCAGTACTTC.

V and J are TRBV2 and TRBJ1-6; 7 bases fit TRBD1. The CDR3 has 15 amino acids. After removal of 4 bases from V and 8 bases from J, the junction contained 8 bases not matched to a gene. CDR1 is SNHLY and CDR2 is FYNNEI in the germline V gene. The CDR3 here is CASSVTGTDYSPLHF. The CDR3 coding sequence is TGTGCCAGCAGTGTAACCGGGACAGATTATTCACCCCTCCACTTT.

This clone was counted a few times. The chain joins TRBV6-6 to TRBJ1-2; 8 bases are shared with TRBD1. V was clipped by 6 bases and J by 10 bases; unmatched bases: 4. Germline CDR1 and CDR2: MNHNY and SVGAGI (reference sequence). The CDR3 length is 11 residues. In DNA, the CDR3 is TGTGCCAGCAGGGGGACAGGTCTCTACACCTTC. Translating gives CASRGTGLYTF.